Below, 28 T cell receptor beta chains from the same sample are listed, as sequenced in a study of OX40 agonist ivuxolimab in advanced cancers. Here immunoSEQ multiplex PCR was the method, and the copy in TCRdb shows in-frame clones only, minus some. The profile shows approximately 59,000 clones, about 85% of them singletons. The sample was CD4+ or CD8+ T cells sorted from blood, taken in a trial of the OX40 agonist ivuxolimab. The receptors were gathered from an adult with an advanced solid tumor such as melanoma, head and neck, liver or kidney cancer.

The V call is TRBV6-5, the J call TRBJ2-1, with D maybe TRBD1 (5 bases). The CDR3 is 14 residues long. The V gene's germline CDR1 is MNHEY and CDR2 SVGAGI. V shed 6 bases and J shed 2 bases, with 11 bases lying between them. The CDR3 DNA reads TGTGCCAGCAGCCCAGGGTACACCTACAATGAGCAGTTCTTC. Protein: CASSPGYTYNEQFF.

V usage is TRBV30 and J usage is TRBJ2-3, with TRBD2 matching 7 bases. CDR1 GTSNPN and CDR2 SVGIG come from the germline V gene (reference sequence). V lost 4 bases to trimming and J lost 2 bases; unmatched junction nucleotides: 9. The CDR3 is made up of 15 amino acids. CDR3 nucleotide sequence: TGTGCCTGGACCGGGGGAGCGGGGCCCACAGATACGCAGTATTTT. Amino acid sequence: CAWTGGAGPTDTQYF.

This clone was recorded once. The chain joins TRBV11-2 to TRBJ2-5, with 8 nucleotides matching TRBD1. CDR1 is SGHAT, CDR2 FQNNGV, per germline. Trimming at V came to 4 bases and at J to 5 bases, leaving 9 bases not matched to a gene. This CDR3 has 15 amino acids. The CDR3 coding sequence is TGTGCCAGCAGCTACAACAGGGGGTTGGGGGAGACCCAGTACTTC. It specifies CASSYNRGLGETQYF.

The chain has TRBV27 and TRBJ2-2; no definite D call. Germline CDR1 is MNHEY and CDR2 is SMNVEV (reference sequence). Trimming stripped 3 bases from V and 0 bases from J, with 2 bases between. The CDR3 spans 13 residues. CDR3 DNA sequence: TGTGCCAGCAGTTTTCCGAACACCGGGGAGCTGTTTTTT. It specifies CASSFPNTGELFF.

This chain connects TRBV7-9 to TRBJ1-2, with D possibly TRBD1 on 6 matching bases. Germline lookup yields CDR1 SEHNR and CDR2 FQNEAQ (reference sequence). This CDR3 contains 15 residues. V dropped 5 bases and J dropped 4 bases, with 17 bases sitting between them. CDR3 nucleotides: TGTGCCAGCAGCGCATACAGGGAGTTTAGCTATGGCTACACCTTC. Translating it yields CASSAYREFSYGYTF.

V and J are TRBV27 and TRBJ1-1, with D hard to call. The CDR3 is 13 residues long. Germline lookup yields CDR1 MNHEY and CDR2 SMNVEV (reference sequence). The V and J ends lost 2 bases and 3 bases respectively, with 7 bases between them. CDR3 bases: TGTGCCAGCAGTTTAAGTCCCTACACTGAAGCTTTCTTT. Its translation is CASSLSPYTEAFF.

The chain couples TRBV5-6 to TRBJ2-3; 7 positions agree with TRBD2. This CDR3 comprises 14 residues. Per the germline V gene, CDR1 is SGHDT and CDR2 is YYEEEE. V lost 4 bases to trimming and J lost 1 base; unmatched junction nucleotides: 3. The CDR3 loop reads CASSQTSRTDTQYF. The CDR3 DNA sequence: TGTGCCAGCAGCCAGACTAGCCGCACAGATACGCAGTATTTT.

This chain connects TRBV28 to TRBJ2-5; 9 bases are a match to TRBD1. Germline CDR1 MDHEN, CDR2 SYDVKM. This CDR3 spans 17 amino acids. Trimming removed 2 bases from V and 5 bases from J; junction bases left unmatched: 12. CDR3 sequence reads: CASSLRVFNRGLETQYF. The CDR3 nucleotides read TGTGCCAGCAGTTTACGGGTTTTCAACAGGGGGCTGGAGACCCAGTACTTC. Supplemented by reference TRBV28 and TRBJ2-5, the full variable domain reads DVKVTQSSRYLVKRTGEKVFLECVQDMDHENMFWYRQDPGLGLRLIYFSYDVKMKEKGDIPEGYSVSREKKERFSLILESASTNQTSMYLCASSLRVFNRGLETQYFGPGTRLLVL.

The CDR3, as DNA: TGCGCCAGCAGCTCCCTAGCGGGAGATCCAACAGATACGCAGTATTTT. Translated: CASSSLAGDPTDTQYF. The chain joins TRBV4-1 to TRBJ2-3, with TRBD2 matching over 10 bases. CDR1 is MGHRA and CDR2 is YSYEKL in the germline V gene. The CDR3 is made up of 16 amino acids. The ends lost 5 bases at V and 3 bases at J; junction bases unmatched: 8.

With regard to this clone: An end of the junction differs from the germline gene, which may be a read error. V gene TRBV5-8 combines with J gene TRBJ2-7; D not certain. The CDR3 is made up of 9 amino acids. CDR1 is SGHTS and CDR2 is YDEGEE in the germline V gene. CDR3 coding DNA: TGTGCCAGCAGCTTGTTAGGATTCTTC. Its translation: CASSLLGFF.

The rearrangement links TRBV19 to TRBJ2-3, with D maybe TRBD1 (6 bases). Trimming left V 3 bases short and J 0 bases short, with 10 bases between. The length of the CDR3 is 15 residues. Per the germline V gene, CDR1 is LNHDA and CDR2 is SQIVND (reference sequence). The CDR3 protein is CASSIGGQSTDTQYF. CDR3 DNA sequence: TGTGCCAGTAGTATTGGTGGACAGAGCACAGATACGCAGTATTTT. Using reference TRBV19 and TRBJ2-3 for the parts outside the CDR3, the full variable domain is DGGITQSPKYLFRKEGQNVTLSCEQNLNHDAMYWYRQDPGQGLRLIYYSQIVNDFQKGDIAEGYSVSREKKESFPLTVTSAQKNPTAFYLCASSIGGQSTDTQYFGPGTRLTVL.

V usage is TRBV19 and J usage is TRBJ1-1, with D possibly TRBD1 on 5 matching bases. CDR1 LNHDA and CDR2 SQIVND come from the germline V gene (reference sequence). CDR3 length equals 13 residues. Trimming shortened V by 4 bases and J by 4 bases, and 10 bases separated the two germline ends. CDR3 loop: CASSTGLGTEAFF. The CDR3 DNA is TGTGCCAGTAGTACGGGACTAGGCACTGAAGCTTTCTTT.

The chain couples TRBV5-1 to TRBJ1-1; the D is unclear. The CDR3 contains 14 residues. V was shortened by 6 bases and J by 1 base, with 13 bases between the two germline ends. The V gene's germline CDR1 is SGHRS and CDR2 YFSETQ. The CDR3 is CASNNPGENTEAFF. The CDR3 DNA reads as TGCGCCAGCAACAACCCCGGGGAGAACACTGAAGCTTTCTTT. Full variable domain (remainder filled in from reference TRBV5-1 and TRBJ1-1): KAGVTQTPRYLIKTRGQQVTLSCSPISGHRSVSWYQQTPGQGLQFLFEYFSETQRNKGNFPGRFSGRQFSNSRSEMNVSTLELGDSALYLCASNNPGENTEAFFGQGTRLTVV.

The genes are TRBV27 and TRBJ2-1; the D gene could be TRBD1 or TRBD2 (5 bases each). Germline CDR1 is MNHEY and CDR2 is SMNVEV (reference sequence). CDR3 length: 16 residues. Trimming took 2 bases from V and 2 from J, leaving 13 bases between them. CDR3 DNA: TGTGCCAGCAGTTTAACCGGGACGCCGACCTACAATGAGCAGTTCTTC. Translating it yields CASSLTGTPTYNEQFF.

The rearrangement joins TRBV18 to TRBJ2-1, with 12 bases that match TRBD2. V gave up 4 bases and J gave up 4 bases; unmatched junction bases: 2. In germline, CDR1 is KGHSH, CDR2 LQKENI. This CDR3 region has 15 residues. The CDR3 DNA is TGTGCCAGCTCACTAACTAGCGGGGGGTACAATGAGCAGTTCTTC. Its translation is CASSLTSGGYNEQFF.

J is TRBJ2-3 and V is TRBV27, with 9 bases matching TRBD1. Germline V gene lookup returns CDR1 MNHEY and CDR2 SMNVEV (reference sequence). The CDR3 extends over 15 amino acids. V lost 4 bases, J lost 3 bases, and 5 bases stayed unmatched. The chain's CDR3 is CASSSGQGRTDTQYF. The CDR3 coding sequence is TGTGCCAGCAGTTCCGGACAGGGGAGGACAGATACGCAGTATTTT.

CDR3 in amino acids: CASSNSPATQYF. The CDR3 DNA reads TGTGCCAGTAGCAACTCTCCTGCGACCCAGTACTTC. This sequence joins TRBV19 and TRBJ2-5; D gene ambiguous. With 6 bases removed from V and 7 bases from J, the gap between germline ends came to 12 bases. Germline CDR1 is LNHDA and CDR2 is SQIVND (reference sequence). The CDR3 length is 12 residues.

The CDR3 loop reads CASSPMGRGAGYEQYF. DNA for the CDR3: TGTGCCAGCAGCCCGATGGGACGGGGGGCAGGCTACGAGCAGTACTTC. J is TRBJ2-7 and V is TRBV7-2; possibly TRBD2 for D (7 bases). The CDR3 is 16 amino acids. Trimming took 5 bases from V and 3 from J, leaving 20 bases between them. Germline-derived CDR1 and CDR2 are SGHTA and FQGNSA.

This chain connects TRBV9 to TRBJ2-3, with D maybe TRBD2 (5 bases). Between the trimmed V and J ends, which lost 0 bases and 4 bases, there was a span of 12 bases. Germline-derived CDR1 and CDR2 are SGDLS and YYNGEE. The CDR3 extends over 15 amino acids. CDR3 coding DNA: TGTGCCAGCAGCGTAGGCGGAGGAGGTGCAGATACGCAGTATTTT. Its translation is CASSVGGGGADTQYF.

The gene calls are TRBV12-5 and TRBJ2-1, with 9 bases that match TRBD2. Trimming cost V 4 bases and J 2 bases; bases outside gene matches: 12. CDR1 LGHNT and CDR2 FRNRAP come from the germline V gene. CDR3 length equals 18 residues. CDR3 sequence reads: CASGYTSGFSRPYNEQFF. DNA of the CDR3: TGTGCTAGTGGTTACACTAGCGGGTTTTCTCGCCCCTACAATGAGCAGTTCTTC.

The chain has TRBV6-6 and TRBJ2-6, with D uncertain. This CDR3 region has 15 residues. V was clipped by 4 bases and J by 0 bases, with 7 bases between them. Germline V gene data show CDR1 as MNHNY and CDR2 as SVGAGI (reference sequence). The CDR3 DNA is TGTGCCAGCAGTTCCACCTCCTCTGGGGCCAACGTCCTGACTTTC. This translates into CASSSTSSGANVLTF.

The V call is TRBV11-3, the J call TRBJ2-1; D gene uncertain. Germline-derived CDR1 and CDR2 are SGHNT and YENEEA. Deletions cut 4 bases from V and 7 bases from J, with 14 bases between. The CDR3 has 14 amino acids. CDR3 loop: CASSSPTLTNEQFF. The CDR3 DNA reads as TGTGCCAGCAGCTCTCCGACCCTTACTAATGAGCAGTTCTTC.

This rearrangement joins TRBV7-2 to TRBJ2-7; D remains ambiguous. The CDR3 runs 13 residues. Per germline, CDR1 SGHTA and CDR2 FQGNSA. The V end lost 1 base, the J end lost 7 bases, and 11 bases lay between the germline ends. CDR3 bases: TGTGCCAGCAGCTTAGTTGGCGTGCGAGAGCAGTACTTC. It translates to CASSLVGVREQYF.

This clone has a single count. The chain carries TRBV11-3 and TRBJ2-3; the D gene is possibly TRBD2 (5 bases). The V end lost 5 bases, the J end lost 0 bases, and 12 bases lay between the germline ends. In germline, CDR1 is SGHNT, CDR2 YENEEA. This CDR3 comprises 15 residues. The CDR3 sequence is CASSVRSGSTDTQYF. The DNA for the CDR3 is TGTGCCAGCAGCGTCCGAAGCGGTAGCACAGATACGCAGTATTTT.

The rearrangement joins TRBV9 to TRBJ2-1, with D perhaps TRBD1 (6 bases). Trimming removed 4 bases at V and 7 bases at J, with 15 bases between. This CDR3 region has 14 residues. The germline CDR1 and CDR2 sequences are SGDLS and YYNGEE. The CDR3 loop reads CASSTTPQGNEQFF. The CDR3 nucleotides are TGTGCCAGCAGCACCACGCCACAGGGAAATGAGCAGTTCTTC.

The genes are TRBV7-2 and TRBJ1-1; possibly TRBD1 for D (5 bases). The ends were cut back, 3 bases at V and 7 bases at J, with 12 bases in the middle. Germline values: CDR1 SGHTA, CDR2 FQGNSA. CDR3 size: 13 residues. The CDR3 here is CASSFAGINEAFF. CDR3 sequence (DNA): TGTGCCAGCAGCTTCGCAGGGATCAATGAAGCTTTCTTT.

The chain employs TRBV6-6 and TRBJ2-7; 8 bases are a match to TRBD1. This CDR3 contains 14 residues. V gave up 2 bases and J gave up 5 bases; unmatched junction bases: 5. In germline, CDR1 is MNHNY, CDR2 SVGAGI (reference sequence). The CDR3 loop is CASSYVGTGDEQYF. CDR3 coding DNA: TGTGCCAGCAGTTACGTGGGGACAGGTGACGAGCAGTACTTC.

This chain uses TRBV11-3 with TRBJ2-2, with 10 nucleotides matching TRBD1. Per germline, CDR1 SGHNT and CDR2 YENEEA. The CDR3 runs to 14 residues. After removal of 9 bases from V and 4 bases from J, the junction contained 5 bases not matched to a gene. The CDR3 spells CASCRDRGTGELFF. The CDR3, as DNA: TGTGCCAGTTGCCGGGACAGGGGCACCGGGGAGCTGTTTTTT. Variable domain in full (rest from reference TRBV11-3 and TRBJ2-2): EAGVVQSPRYKIIEKKQPVAFWCNPISGHNTLYWYLQNLGQGPELLIRYENEEAVDDSQLPKDRFSAERLKGVDSTLKIQPAELGDSAVYLCASCRDRGTGELFFGEGSRLTVL.